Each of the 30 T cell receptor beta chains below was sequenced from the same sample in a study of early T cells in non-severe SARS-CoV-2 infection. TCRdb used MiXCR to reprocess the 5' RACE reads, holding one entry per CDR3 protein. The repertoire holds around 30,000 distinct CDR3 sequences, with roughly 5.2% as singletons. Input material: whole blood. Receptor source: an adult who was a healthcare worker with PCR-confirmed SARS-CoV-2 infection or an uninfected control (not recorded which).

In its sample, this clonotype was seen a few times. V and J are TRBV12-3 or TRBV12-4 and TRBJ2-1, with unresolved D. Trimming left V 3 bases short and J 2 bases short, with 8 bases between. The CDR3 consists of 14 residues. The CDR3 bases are TGTGCCAGCAGTTTTGGCAGAGCCTACAATGAGCAGTTCTTC. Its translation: CASSFGRAYNEQFF.

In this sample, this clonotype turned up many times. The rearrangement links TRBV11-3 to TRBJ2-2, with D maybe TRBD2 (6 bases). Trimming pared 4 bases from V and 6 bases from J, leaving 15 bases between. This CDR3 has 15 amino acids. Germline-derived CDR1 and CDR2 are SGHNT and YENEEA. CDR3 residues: CASSSNWGDAGELFF. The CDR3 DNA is TGTGCCAGCAGCTCGAATTGGGGGGACGCCGGGGAGCTGTTTTTT. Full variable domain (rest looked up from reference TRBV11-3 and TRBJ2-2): EAGVVQSPRYKIIEKKQPVAFWCNPISGHNTLYWYLQNLGQGPELLIRYENEEAVDDSQLPKDRFSAERLKGVDSTLKIQPAELGDSAVYLCASSSNWGDAGELFFGEGSRLTVL.

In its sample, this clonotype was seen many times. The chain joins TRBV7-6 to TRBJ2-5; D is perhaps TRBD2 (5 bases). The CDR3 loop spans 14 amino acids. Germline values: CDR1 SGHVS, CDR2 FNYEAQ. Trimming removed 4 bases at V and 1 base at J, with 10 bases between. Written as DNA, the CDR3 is TGTGCCAGCAGCTGGTCGGACTTCCAAGAGACCCAGTACTTC. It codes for CASSWSDFQETQYF.

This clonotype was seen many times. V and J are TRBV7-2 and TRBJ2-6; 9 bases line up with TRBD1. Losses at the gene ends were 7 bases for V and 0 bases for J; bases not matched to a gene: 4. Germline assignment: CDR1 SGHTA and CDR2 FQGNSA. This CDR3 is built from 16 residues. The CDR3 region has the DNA TGTGCCAGCAAGGGGACAGGGCTCTCTGGGGCCAACGTCCTGACTTTC. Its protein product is CASKGTGLSGANVLTF.

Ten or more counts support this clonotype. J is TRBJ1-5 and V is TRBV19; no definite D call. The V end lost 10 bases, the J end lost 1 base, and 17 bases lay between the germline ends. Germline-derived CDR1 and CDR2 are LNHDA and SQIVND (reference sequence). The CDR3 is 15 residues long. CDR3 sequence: CATDHGWRSNQPQHF. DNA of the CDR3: TGTGCCACCGACCATGGATGGAGGAGCAATCAGCCCCAGCATTTT.

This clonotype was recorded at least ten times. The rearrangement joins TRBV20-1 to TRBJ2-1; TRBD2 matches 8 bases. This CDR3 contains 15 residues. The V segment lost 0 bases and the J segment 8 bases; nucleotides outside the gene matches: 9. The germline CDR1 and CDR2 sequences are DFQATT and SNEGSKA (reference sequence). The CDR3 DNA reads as TGCAGTGCTAGAGATGTGGCGGGAGGCCGGGATGAGCAGTTCTTC. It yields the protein CSARDVAGGRDEQFF.

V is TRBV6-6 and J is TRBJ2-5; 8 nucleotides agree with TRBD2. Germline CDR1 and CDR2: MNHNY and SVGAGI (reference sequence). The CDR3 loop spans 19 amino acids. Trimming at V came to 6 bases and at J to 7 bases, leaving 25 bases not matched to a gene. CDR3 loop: CASSPSPSGRESSPGTQYF. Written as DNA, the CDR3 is TGTGCCAGCAGCCCCTCCCCCTCCGGGAGGGAAAGCTCGCCAGGGACCCAGTACTTC.

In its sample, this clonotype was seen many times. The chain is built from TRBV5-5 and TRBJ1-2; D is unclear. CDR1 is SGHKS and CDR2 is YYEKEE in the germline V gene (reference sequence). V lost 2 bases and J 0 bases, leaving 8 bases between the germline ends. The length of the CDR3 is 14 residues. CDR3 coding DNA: TGTGCCAGCAGCTTAGCCGACGCTAACTATGGCTACACCTTC. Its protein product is CASSLADANYGYTF.

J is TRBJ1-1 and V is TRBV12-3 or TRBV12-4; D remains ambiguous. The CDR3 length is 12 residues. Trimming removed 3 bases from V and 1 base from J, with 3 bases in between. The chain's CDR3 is CASSFWNTEAFF. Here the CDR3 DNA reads TGTGCCAGCAGTTTTTGGAACACTGAAGCTTTCTTT.

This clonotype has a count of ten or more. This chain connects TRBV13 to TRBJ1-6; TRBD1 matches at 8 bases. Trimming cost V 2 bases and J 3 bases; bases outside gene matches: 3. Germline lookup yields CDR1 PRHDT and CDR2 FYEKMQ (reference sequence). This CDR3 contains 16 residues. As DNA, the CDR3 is TGTGCCAGCAGCTTAACGACAGGGGTCTATAATTCACCCCTCCACTTT. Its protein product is CASSLTTGVYNSPLHF.

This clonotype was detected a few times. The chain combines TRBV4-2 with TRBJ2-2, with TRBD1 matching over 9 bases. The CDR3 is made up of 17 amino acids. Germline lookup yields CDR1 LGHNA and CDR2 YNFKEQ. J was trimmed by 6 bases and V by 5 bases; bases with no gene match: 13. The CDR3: CASSSNYPGTGSGELFF. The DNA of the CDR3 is TGTGCCAGCAGCAGCAACTATCCCGGGACAGGGTCCGGGGAGCTGTTTTTT.

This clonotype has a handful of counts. For the CDR3, the DNA is TGTGCCAGCAGCTGGGGCGACGGGTCTGCCTACGAGCAGTACTTC. Translation gives CASSWGDGSAYEQYF. The chain carries TRBV7-8 and TRBJ2-7; TRBD1 is a possible D gene (5 bases). Germline V lookup: CDR1 SGHVS, CDR2 FQNEAQ. The CDR3 contains 15 residues. V was pared by 4 bases and J by 2 bases, with 15 bases between. The full variable domain, rest sourced from reference TRBV7-8 and TRBJ2-7, is GAGVSQSPRYKVAKRGQDVALRCDPISGHVSLFWYQQALGQGPEFLTYFQNEAQLDKSGLPSDRFFAERPEGSVSTLKIQRTQQEDSAVYLCASSWGDGSAYEQYFGPGTRLTVT.

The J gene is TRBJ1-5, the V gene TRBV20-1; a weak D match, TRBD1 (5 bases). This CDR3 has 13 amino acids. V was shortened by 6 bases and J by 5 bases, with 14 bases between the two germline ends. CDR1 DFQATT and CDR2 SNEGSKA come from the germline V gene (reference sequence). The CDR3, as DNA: TGCAGTGCCAAGGGGACTGTTGATCAGCCCCAGCATTTT. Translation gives CSAKGTVDQPQHF.

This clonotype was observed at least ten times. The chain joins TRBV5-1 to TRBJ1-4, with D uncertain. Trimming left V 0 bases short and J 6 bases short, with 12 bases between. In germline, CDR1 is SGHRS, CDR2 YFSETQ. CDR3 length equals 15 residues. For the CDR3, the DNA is TGCGCCAGCAGCTTGGAAGGAAGAGGAGATGAAAAACTGTTTTTT. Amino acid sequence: CASSLEGRGDEKLFF.

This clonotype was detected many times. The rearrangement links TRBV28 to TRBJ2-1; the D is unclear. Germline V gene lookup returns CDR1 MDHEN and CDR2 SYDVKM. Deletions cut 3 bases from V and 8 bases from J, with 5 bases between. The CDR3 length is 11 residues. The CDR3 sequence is CASSLLHEQFF. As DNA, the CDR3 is TGTGCCAGCAGTTTGCTACATGAGCAGTTCTTC.

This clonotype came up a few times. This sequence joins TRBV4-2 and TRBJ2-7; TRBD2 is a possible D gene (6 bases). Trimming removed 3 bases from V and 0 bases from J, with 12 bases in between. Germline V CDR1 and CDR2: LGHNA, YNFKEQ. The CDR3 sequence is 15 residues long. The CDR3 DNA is TGTGCCAGCAGCCAGACCGGGACTTACTCCTACGAGCAGTACTTC. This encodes CASSQTGTYSYEQYF.

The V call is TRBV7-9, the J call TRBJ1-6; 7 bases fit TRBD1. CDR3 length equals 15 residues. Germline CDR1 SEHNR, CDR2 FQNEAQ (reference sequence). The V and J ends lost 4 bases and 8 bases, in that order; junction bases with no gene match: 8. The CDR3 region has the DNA TGTGCCAGCAGCTCCCTGCGGACAGGATATTCACCCCTCCACTTT. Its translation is CASSSLRTGYSPLHF.

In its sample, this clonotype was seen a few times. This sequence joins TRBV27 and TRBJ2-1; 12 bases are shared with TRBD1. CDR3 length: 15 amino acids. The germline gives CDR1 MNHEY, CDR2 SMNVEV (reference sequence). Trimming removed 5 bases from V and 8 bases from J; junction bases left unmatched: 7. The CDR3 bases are TGTGCCAGCAGTACGCCACGGGACAGGGGGCATGAGCAGTTCTTC. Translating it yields CASSTPRDRGHEQFF.

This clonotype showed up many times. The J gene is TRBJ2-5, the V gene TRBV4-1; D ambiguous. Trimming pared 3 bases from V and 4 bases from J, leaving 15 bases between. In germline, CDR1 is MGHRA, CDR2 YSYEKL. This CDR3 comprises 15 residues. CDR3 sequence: CASSHPQGARETQYF. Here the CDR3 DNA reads TGCGCCAGCAGCCATCCCCAAGGAGCTCGAGAGACCCAGTACTTC.

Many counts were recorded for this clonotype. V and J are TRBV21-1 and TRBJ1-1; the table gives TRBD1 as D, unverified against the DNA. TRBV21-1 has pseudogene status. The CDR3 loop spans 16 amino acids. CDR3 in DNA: TGTGCCATCCCTTTTCGGGGGGCGCTTAAAACTACTGAAGCTTTCTTT. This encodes CAIPFRGALKTTEAFF.

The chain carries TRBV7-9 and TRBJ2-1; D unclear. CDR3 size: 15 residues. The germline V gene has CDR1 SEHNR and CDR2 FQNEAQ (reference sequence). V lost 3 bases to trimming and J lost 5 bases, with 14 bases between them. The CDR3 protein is CASSFRPVPNNEQFF. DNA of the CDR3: TGTGCCAGCAGCTTCCGGCCCGTCCCTAACAATGAGCAGTTCTTC.

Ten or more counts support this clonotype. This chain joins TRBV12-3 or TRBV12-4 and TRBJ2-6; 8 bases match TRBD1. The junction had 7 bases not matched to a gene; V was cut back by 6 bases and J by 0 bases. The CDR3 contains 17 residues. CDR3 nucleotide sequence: TGTGCCAGCAGCCGAGGACAGGGAGTCTCTGGGGCCAACGTCCTGACTTTC. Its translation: CASSRGQGVSGANVLTF.

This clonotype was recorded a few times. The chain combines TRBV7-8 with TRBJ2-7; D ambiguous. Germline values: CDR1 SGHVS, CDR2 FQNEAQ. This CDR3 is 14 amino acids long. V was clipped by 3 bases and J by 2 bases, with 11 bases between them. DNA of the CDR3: TGTGCCAGCAGCTTCGCCCGCTCAGCCTACGAGCAGTACTTC. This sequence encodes CASSFARSAYEQYF.

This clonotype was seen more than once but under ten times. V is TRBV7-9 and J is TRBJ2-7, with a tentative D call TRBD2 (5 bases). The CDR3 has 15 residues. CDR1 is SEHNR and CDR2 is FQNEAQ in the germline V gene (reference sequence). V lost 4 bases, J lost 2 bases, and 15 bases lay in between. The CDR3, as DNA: TGTGCCAGCAGCTCCCTGGCGGCGGAGGCCTACGAGCAGTACTTC. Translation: CASSSLAAEAYEQYF.

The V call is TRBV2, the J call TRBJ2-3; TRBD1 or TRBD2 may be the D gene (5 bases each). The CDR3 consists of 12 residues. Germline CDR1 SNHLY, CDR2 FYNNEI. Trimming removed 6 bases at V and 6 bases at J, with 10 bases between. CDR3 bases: TGTGCCAGCAGGGGACCCGCGGATACGCAGTATTTT. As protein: CASRGPADTQYF.

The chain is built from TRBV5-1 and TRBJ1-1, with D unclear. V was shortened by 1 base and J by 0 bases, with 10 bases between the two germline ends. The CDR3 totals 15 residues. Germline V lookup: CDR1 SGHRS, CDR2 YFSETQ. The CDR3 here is CASSLNRGMNTEAFF. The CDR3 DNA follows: TGCGCCAGCAGCTTGAATCGGGGAATGAACACTGAAGCTTTCTTT. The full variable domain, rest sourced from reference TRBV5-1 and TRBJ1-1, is KAGVTQTPRYLIKTRGQQVTLSCSPISGHRSVSWYQQTPGQGLQFLFEYFSETQRNKGNFPGRFSGRQFSNSRSEMNVSTLELGDSALYLCASSLNRGMNTEAFFGQGTRLTVV.

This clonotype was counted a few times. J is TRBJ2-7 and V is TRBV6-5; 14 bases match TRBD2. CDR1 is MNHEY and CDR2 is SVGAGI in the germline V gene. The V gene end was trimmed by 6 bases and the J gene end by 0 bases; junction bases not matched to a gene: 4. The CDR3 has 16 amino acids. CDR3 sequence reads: CASSLGTSGSSYEQYF. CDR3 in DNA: TGTGCCAGCAGCCTCGGGACTAGCGGGAGCTCCTACGAGCAGTACTTC.

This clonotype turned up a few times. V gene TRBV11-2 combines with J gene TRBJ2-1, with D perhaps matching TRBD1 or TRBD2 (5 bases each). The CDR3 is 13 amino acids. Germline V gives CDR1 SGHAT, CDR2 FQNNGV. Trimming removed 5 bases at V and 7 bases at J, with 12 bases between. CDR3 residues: CASSLGTQNEQFF. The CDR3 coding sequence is TGTGCCAGCAGCCTAGGGACCCAGAATGAGCAGTTCTTC.

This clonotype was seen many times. CDR3 sequence: CSARGLRTGNTIYF. The CDR3 DNA reads as TGCAGTGCTAGAGGGCTGCGGACTGGAAACACCATATATTTT. This chain links TRBV20-1 with TRBJ1-3; D unclear. The CDR3 consists of 14 residues. Germline V gene lookup returns CDR1 DFQATT and CDR2 SNEGSKA (reference sequence). Trimming shortened V by 1 base and J by 2 bases, and 9 bases separated the two germline ends.

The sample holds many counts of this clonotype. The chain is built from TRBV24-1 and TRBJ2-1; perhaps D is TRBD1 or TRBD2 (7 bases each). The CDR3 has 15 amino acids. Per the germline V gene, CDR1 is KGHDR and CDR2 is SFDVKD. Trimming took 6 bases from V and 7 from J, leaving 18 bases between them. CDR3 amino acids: CATSRGGGYSNEQFF. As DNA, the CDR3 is TGTGCCACCAGTCGGGGAGGGGGCTATAGTAATGAGCAGTTCTTC.